This TCR beta chain was observed in a study of blood T cells in healthy people across ages. Comments on this clonotype: Its antigen is undetermined.

The CDR3 spans 15 residues. V lost 4 bases and J lost 5, with 18 bases in between. The germline V gene has CDR1 WSHSY and CDR2 SAAADI. The study, taken as a whole, reports: Long-lived donors exceeded aged donors in naive CD4+ cells and diversity. The CMV status of each donor remained undetermined, and this could have confounded shifts in expanded clonotypes. Per million T cells, TCR beta diversity dropped roughly linearly as age increased.

The second PCR ran about 6 to 12 cycles with a sample-barcoded 5' primer and J-beta primers. The yield of each sample was at least 2.5 million CDR3-containing paired-end reads. TCRdb redid the calling of the 5' RACE reads with MiXCR, one entry per CDR3 protein. The profile shows under 950,000 distinct CDR3 sequences, about a fifth of them singletons. The chain employs TRBV10-2 and TRBJ2-7; D might be TRBD1 or TRBD2, each matching 6 bases. The receptor's source is a man in his 70s in good health. Sequencing was done on a sample of blood. The chain's CDR3 is CASSGRGLRYHEQYF. The CDR3 coding sequence is TGCGCCAGCAGTGGTCGGGGGCTACGCTACCACGAGCAGTACTTC.